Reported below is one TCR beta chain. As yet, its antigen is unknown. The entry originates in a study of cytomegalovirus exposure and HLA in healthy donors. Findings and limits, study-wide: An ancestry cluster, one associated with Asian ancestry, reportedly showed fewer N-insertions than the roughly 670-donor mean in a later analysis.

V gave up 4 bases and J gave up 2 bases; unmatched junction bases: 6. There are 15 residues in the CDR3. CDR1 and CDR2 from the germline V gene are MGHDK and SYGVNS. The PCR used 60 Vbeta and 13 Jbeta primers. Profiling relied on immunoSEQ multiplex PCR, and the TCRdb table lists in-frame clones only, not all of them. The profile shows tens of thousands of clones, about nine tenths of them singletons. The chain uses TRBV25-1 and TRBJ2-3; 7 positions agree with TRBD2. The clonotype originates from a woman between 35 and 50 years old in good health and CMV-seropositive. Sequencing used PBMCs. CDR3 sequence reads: CASSVELALTDTQYF. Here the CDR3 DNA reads TGTGCCAGCAGTGTAGAACTAGCGCTCACAGATACGCAGTATTTT.